Sequencing of this TCR beta chain was carried out in a study of T cells in Graves' hyperthyroidism and ophthalmopathy. Template material for amplifying TCR beta CDR3 regions consisted of RNA transcripts. The HTBI primer set was used in a first-round RT-PCR of the TCR CDR3. TCRdb processed the multiplex PCR reads anew with MiXCR; each CDR3 protein has one entry. The repertoire holds some 570,000 distinct CDR3 sequences, with 17% as singletons. Diagnoses were established using clinical symptoms, serum thyroxine and TRAb, thyroid ultrasound and orbital computed tomography. The PBMCs were sourced from fresh peripheral blood (about 9.7 ml). Germline lookup yields CDR1 SGHTA and CDR2 FQGNSA. V gave up 3 bases and J gave up 9 bases, with 9 bases separating them. CDR3 length: 12 amino acids. This clonotype was seen ten or more times.

The sequenced sample was blood. The rearrangement links TRBV7-2 to TRBJ2-1; no firm D call. This clonotype was obtained from a woman younger than 35 with Graves' ophthalmopathy. The CDR3: CASSLAVGEQFF. The DNA of the CDR3 is TGTGCCAGCAGCTTGGCAGTCGGTGAGCAGTTCTTC.